This is a list of T cell receptor beta chains from one sample in a study of cytomegalovirus exposure and HLA in healthy donors. The protocol was immunoSEQ multiplex PCR, while the TCRdb copy is restricted to in-frame clones and leaves out a portion. The top ten clones hold about 2.2% of a sample with 70,000 to 95,000 clones, about 75% of them seen once. Sequencing was done on a sample of PBMCs. Source of these receptors: a man aged 35 to 55 in good health and CMV-seronegative. Both conserved end residues are part of each CDR3. The order of the fields is D gene, V gene, clone size, J gene, CDR3 protein, CDR3 DNA. The D gene is left open where the match is weak. A clone size is listed for some rows: how often the clone was seen (once, few, many), or a class if it is expanded.

D gene: TRBD2
V gene: TRBV7-9
clone size: NA
J gene: TRBJ2-1
CDR3 protein: CASSLGGGPYNEQFF
CDR3 DNA: TGTGCCAGCAGCTTAGGCGGGGGGCCCTACAATGAGCAGTTCTTC

D gene: NA
V gene: TRBV4-2
clone size: NA
J gene: TRBJ2-2
CDR3 protein: CASSQRRNTGELFF
CDR3 DNA: TGTGCCAGCAGCCAGCGGAGAAACACCGGGGAGCTGTTTTTT

D gene: TRBD2
V gene: TRBV9
clone size: NA
J gene: TRBJ2-5
CDR3 protein: CASSVGALAEETQYF
CDR3 DNA: TGTGCCAGCAGCGTAGGCGCACTAGCGGAAGAGACCCAGTACTTC

D gene: NA
V gene: TRBV27
clone size: NA
J gene: TRBJ1-1
CDR3 protein: CASSPGRGNTEAFF
CDR3 DNA: TGTGCCAGCAGTCCGGGGCGGGGGAACACTGAAGCTTTCTTT

D gene: NA
V gene: TRBV5-4
clone size: NA
J gene: TRBJ2-5
CDR3 protein: CASSKGATQYF
CDR3 DNA: TGTGCCAGCAGTAAAGGGGCCACCCAGTACTTC

D gene: NA
V gene: TRBV10-2
clone size: NA
J gene: TRBJ2-2
CDR3 protein: CASSRTSLENTGELFF
CDR3 DNA: TGCGCCAGCAGTCGAACTAGCCTAGAGAACACCGGGGAGCTGTTTTTT

D gene: TRBD1
V gene: TRBV7-8
clone size: NA
J gene: TRBJ1-6
CDR3 protein: CASSFRDRDSPLHF
CDR3 DNA: TGTGCCAGCAGCTTTAGGGACAGGGATTCACCCCTCCACTTT

D gene: TRBD2
V gene: TRBV9
clone size: NA
J gene: TRBJ2-3
CDR3 protein: CASSVASGGPTDTQYF
CDR3 DNA: TGTGCCAGCAGCGTAGCTAGCGGGGGGCCCACAGATACGCAGTATTTT

D gene: NA
V gene: TRBV28
clone size: NA
J gene: TRBJ1-1
CDR3 protein: CASSLLRQYRAFF
CDR3 DNA: TGTGCCAGCAGTTTATTGCGACAGTATCGCGCTTTCTTT

D gene: NA
V gene: TRBV6-4
clone size: NA
J gene: TRBJ1-1
CDR3 protein: CASSLDGLGNTEAFF
CDR3 DNA: TGTGCCAGCAGCCTAGACGGACTGGGAAACACTGAAGCTTTCTTT

D gene: NA
V gene: TRBV29-1
clone size: NA
J gene: TRBJ2-2
CDR3 protein: CSVDLNTGELFF
CDR3 DNA: TGCAGCGTTGATCTAAACACCGGGGAGCTGTTTTTT

D gene: NA
V gene: TRBV27
clone size: few
J gene: TRBJ1-4
CDR3 protein: CASSLIGSRGDEKLFF
CDR3 DNA: TGTGCCAGCAGTTTAATCGGGTCAAGAGGAGATGAAAAACTGTTTTTT

D gene: NA
V gene: TRBV4-1
clone size: NA
J gene: TRBJ1-2
CDR3 protein: CASSQPRVDYYGYTF
CDR3 DNA: TGCGCCAGCAGCCAACCCAGGGTGGATTACTATGGCTACACCTTC

D gene: NA
V gene: TRBV19
clone size: NA
J gene: TRBJ2-7
CDR3 protein: CASSPTILYEQYF
CDR3 DNA: TGTGCCAGTAGTCCCACAATCCTCTACGAGCAGTACTTC

D gene: NA
V gene: TRBV6-6
clone size: few
J gene: TRBJ2-1
CDR3 protein: CASSYSRVYNEQFF
CDR3 DNA: TGTGCCAGCAGTTACTCGAGGGTCTACAATGAGCAGTTCTTC

D gene: TRBD2
V gene: TRBV7-6
clone size: NA
J gene: TRBJ2-3
CDR3 protein: CASSRGGSTDTQYF
CDR3 DNA: TGTGCCAGCAGCCGGGGGGGAAGCACAGATACGCAGTATTTT

D gene: NA
V gene: TRBV6-6
clone size: NA
J gene: TRBJ2-7
CDR3 protein: CASSYGGEQYF
CDR3 DNA: TGTGCCAGCAGTTACGGCGGCGAGCAGTACTTC

D gene: NA
V gene: TRBV19
clone size: few
J gene: TRBJ1-1
CDR3 protein: CASSIDPFDRPEAFF
CDR3 DNA: TGTGCCAGTAGTATAGACCCCTTCGACAGACCTGAAGCTTTCTTT

D gene: TRBD1
V gene: TRBV7-9
clone size: NA
J gene: TRBJ1-2
CDR3 protein: CASSSSLQGMDGYTF
CDR3 DNA: TGTGCCAGCAGCTCTTCTCTACAGGGGATGGATGGCTACACCTTC

D gene: TRBD1
V gene: TRBV19
clone size: NA
J gene: TRBJ1-5
CDR3 protein: CASSQTGEPNQPQHF
CDR3 DNA: TGTGCCAGTAGTCAGACAGGGGAACCCAATCAGCCCCAGCATTTT

D gene: TRBD2
V gene: TRBV6-6
clone size: NA
J gene: TRBJ2-7
CDR3 protein: CASRLGLAPSYEQYF
CDR3 DNA: TGTGCCAGCAGATTGGGACTAGCGCCCTCCTACGAGCAGTACTTC

D gene: NA
V gene: TRBV5-4
clone size: NA
J gene: TRBJ2-7
CDR3 protein: CATYRRGGSYEQYF
CDR3 DNA: TGTGCCACCTATCGGAGGGGAGGCTCCTACGAGCAGTACTTC

D gene: NA
V gene: TRBV13
clone size: few
J gene: TRBJ2-2
CDR3 protein: CASSRGAGTGELFF
CDR3 DNA: TGTGCCAGCAGCCGAGGGGCGGGAACCGGGGAGCTGTTTTTT

D gene: NA
V gene: TRBV29-1
clone size: NA
J gene: TRBJ2-1
CDR3 protein: CSVEVWRDLPTHNEQFF
CDR3 DNA: TGCAGCGTTGAAGTTTGGCGGGATCTCCCGACGCACAATGAGCAGTTCTTC

D gene: TRBD1
V gene: TRBV5-1
clone size: NA
J gene: TRBJ1-1
CDR3 protein: CASSSPEQGATEAFF
CDR3 DNA: TGCGCCAGCAGCTCCCCGGAACAGGGGGCTACTGAAGCTTTCTTT

D gene: NA
V gene: TRBV7-9
clone size: NA
J gene: TRBJ1-1
CDR3 protein: CASSLDSEAFF
CDR3 DNA: TGTGCCAGCAGCCTGGACAGTGAAGCTTTCTTT

D gene: TRBD1
V gene: TRBV5-1
clone size: NA
J gene: TRBJ2-7
CDR3 protein: CASSPQGTGGYEQYF
CDR3 DNA: TGCGCCAGCAGCCCTCAGGGGACAGGGGGGTACGAGCAGTACTTC

D gene: NA
V gene: TRBV19
clone size: NA
J gene: TRBJ2-2
CDR3 protein: CASSRGGELFF
CDR3 DNA: TGTGCCAGTAGTCGGGGGGGGGAGCTGTTTTTT

D gene: TRBD1
V gene: TRBV28
clone size: NA
J gene: TRBJ1-5
CDR3 protein: CASTSGQSYTYSNQPQHF
CDR3 DNA: TGTGCCAGCACTTCGGGACAGTCATATACTTATAGCAATCAGCCCCAGCATTTT

D gene: NA
V gene: TRBV28
clone size: NA
J gene: TRBJ2-7
CDR3 protein: CASSFTRYEQYF
CDR3 DNA: TGTGCCAGCAGTTTCACTAGGTACGAGCAGTACTTC

D gene: NA
V gene: TRBV20-1
clone size: NA
J gene: TRBJ1-2
CDR3 protein: CSVGSHGYTF
CDR3 DNA: TGCAGTGTGGGGAGCCATGGCTACACCTTC

D gene: NA
V gene: TRBV28
clone size: few
J gene: TRBJ1-4
CDR3 protein: CASSLRGFNEKLFF
CDR3 DNA: TGTGCCAGCAGTTTACGGGGTTTTAATGAAAAACTGTTTTTT

D gene: TRBD2
V gene: TRBV5-1
clone size: once
J gene: TRBJ2-7
CDR3 protein: CASREAGTSFF
CDR3 DNA: TGCGCCAGCAGAGAAGCCGGGACTAGCTTCTTC

D gene: NA
V gene: TRBV27
clone size: NA
J gene: TRBJ2-4
CDR3 protein: CASRPPPEFENIQYF
CDR3 DNA: TGTGCCAGCAGACCCCCGCCAGAATTCGAAAACATTCAGTACTTC

D gene: NA
V gene: TRBV7-9
clone size: NA
J gene: TRBJ1-5
CDR3 protein: CASSFSEEQPQHF
CDR3 DNA: TGTGCCAGCAGCTTTTCGGAGGAACAGCCCCAGCATTTT